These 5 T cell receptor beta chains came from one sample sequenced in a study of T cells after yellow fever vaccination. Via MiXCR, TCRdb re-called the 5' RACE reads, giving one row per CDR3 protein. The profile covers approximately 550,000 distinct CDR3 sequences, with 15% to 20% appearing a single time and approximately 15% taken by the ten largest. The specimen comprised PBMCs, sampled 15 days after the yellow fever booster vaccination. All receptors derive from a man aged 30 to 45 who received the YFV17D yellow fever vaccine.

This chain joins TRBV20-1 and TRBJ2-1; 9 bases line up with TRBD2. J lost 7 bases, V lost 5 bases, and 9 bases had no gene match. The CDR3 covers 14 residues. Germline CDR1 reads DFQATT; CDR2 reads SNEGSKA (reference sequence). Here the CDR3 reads CSALISGRGNEQFF. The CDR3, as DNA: TGCAGTGCTCTGATTAGCGGGAGAGGAAATGAGCAGTTCTTC.

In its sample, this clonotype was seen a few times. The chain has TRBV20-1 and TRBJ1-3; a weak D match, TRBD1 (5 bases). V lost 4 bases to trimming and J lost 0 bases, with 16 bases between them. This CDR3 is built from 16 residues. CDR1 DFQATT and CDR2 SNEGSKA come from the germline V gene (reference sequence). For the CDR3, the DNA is TGCAGTGCTACAAGTGGGGCCTTGGGCTCTGGAAACACCATATATTTT. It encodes CSATSGALGSGNTIYF.

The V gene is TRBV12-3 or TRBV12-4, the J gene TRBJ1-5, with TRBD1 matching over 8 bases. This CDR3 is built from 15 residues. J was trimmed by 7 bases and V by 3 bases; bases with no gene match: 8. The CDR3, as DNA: TGTGCCAGCAGTTTGGGGGACAGGCATATGCAGCCCCAGCATTTT. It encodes CASSLGDRHMQPQHF.

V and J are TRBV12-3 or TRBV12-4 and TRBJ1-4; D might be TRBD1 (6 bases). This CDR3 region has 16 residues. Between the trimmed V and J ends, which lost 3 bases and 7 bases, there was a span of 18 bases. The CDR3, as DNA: TGTGCCAGCAGTTTTAAGGCAGGGGCAAAACCTGAAAAACTGTTTTTT. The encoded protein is CASSFKAGAKPEKLFF.

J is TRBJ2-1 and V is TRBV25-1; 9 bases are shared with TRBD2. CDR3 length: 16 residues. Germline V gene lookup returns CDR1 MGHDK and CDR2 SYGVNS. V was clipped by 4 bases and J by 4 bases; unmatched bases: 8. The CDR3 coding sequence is TGTGCCAGCAGTGGCTATAGCGGGAGTCGGTACAATGAGCAGTTCTTC. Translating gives CASSGYSGSRYNEQFF.